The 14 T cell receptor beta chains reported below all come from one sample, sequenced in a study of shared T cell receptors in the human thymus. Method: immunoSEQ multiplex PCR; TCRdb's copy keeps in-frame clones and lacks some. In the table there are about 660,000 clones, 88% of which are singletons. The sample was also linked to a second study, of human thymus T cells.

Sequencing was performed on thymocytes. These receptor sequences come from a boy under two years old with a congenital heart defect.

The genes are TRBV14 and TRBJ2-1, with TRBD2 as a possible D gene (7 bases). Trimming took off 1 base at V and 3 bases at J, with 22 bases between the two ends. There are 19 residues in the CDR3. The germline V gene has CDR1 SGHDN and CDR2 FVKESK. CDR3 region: CASSQALRQGTGGYNEQFF. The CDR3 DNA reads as TGTGCCAGCAGCCAAGCCCTACGGCAGGGGACGGGAGGCTACAATGAGCAGTTCTTC.

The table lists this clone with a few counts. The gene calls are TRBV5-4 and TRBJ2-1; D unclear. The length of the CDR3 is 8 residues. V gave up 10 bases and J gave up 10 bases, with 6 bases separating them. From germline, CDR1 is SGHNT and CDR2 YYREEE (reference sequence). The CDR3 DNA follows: TGTGCCCCGGAGGAGCAGTTCTTC. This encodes CAPEEQFF.

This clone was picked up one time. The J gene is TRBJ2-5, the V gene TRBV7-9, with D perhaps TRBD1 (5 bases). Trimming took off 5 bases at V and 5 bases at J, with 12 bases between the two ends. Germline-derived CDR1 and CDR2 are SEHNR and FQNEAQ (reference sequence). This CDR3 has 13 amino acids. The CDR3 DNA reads TGTGCCAGCAGCGGGCAGGCAGGGGAGACCCAGTACTTC. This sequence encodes CASSGQAGETQYF.

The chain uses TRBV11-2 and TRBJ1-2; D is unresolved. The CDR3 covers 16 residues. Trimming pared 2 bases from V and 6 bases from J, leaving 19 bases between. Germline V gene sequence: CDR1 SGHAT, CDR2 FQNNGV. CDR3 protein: CASSLRTGTLEDGYTF. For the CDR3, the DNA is TGTGCCAGCAGCTTACGTACCGGAACCTTAGAGGATGGCTACACCTTC.

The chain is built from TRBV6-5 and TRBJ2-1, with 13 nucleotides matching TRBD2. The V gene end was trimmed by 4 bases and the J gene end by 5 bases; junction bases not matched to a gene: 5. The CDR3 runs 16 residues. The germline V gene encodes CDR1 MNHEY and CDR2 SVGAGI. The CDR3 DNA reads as TGTGCCAGCAGTTCACTAGCGGGAGGGTCCCACAATGAGCAGTTCTTC. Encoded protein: CASSSLAGGSHNEQFF.

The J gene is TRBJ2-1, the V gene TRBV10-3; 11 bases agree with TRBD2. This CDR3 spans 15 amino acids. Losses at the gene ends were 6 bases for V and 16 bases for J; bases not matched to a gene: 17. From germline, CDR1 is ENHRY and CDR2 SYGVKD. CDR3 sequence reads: CAISPGTSGPIDQFF. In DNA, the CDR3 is TGTGCCATCAGCCCCGGGACTAGCGGCCCCATTGATCAATTCTTC.

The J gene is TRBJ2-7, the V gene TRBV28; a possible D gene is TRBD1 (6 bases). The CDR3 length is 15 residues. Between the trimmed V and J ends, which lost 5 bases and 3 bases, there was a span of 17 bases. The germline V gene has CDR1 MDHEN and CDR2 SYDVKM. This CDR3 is CASSLGTRGFYEQYF. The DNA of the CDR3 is TGTGCCAGCAGTCTCGGGACACGAGGGTTCTACGAGCAGTACTTC.

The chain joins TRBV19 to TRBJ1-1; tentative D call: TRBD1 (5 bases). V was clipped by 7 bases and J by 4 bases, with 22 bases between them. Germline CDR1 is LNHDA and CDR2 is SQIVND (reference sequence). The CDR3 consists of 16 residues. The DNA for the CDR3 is TGTGCCAGTACCATGCTGGGAGGGGCGCCAAGCACTGAAGCTTTCTTT. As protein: CASTMLGGAPSTEAFF.

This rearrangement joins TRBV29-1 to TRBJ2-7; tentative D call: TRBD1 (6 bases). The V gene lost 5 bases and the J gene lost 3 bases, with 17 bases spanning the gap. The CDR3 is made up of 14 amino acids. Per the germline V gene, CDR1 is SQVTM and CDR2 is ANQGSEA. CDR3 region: CSVRFGGRGYEQYF. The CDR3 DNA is TGCAGCGTTAGATTTGGGGGCCGGGGCTACGAGCAGTACTTC.

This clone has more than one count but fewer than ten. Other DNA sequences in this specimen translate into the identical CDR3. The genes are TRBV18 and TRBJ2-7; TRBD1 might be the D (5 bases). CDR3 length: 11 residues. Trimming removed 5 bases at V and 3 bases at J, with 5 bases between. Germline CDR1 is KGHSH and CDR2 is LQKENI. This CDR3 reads CASSTGYEQYF. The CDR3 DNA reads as TGTGCCAGCTCAACAGGCTACGAGCAGTACTTC. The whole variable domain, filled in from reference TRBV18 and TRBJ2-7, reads NAGVMQNPRHLVRRRGQEARLRCSPMKGHSHVYWYRQLPEEGLKFMVYLQKENIIDESGMPKERFSAEFPKEGPSILRIQQVVRGDSAAYFCASSTGYEQYFGPGTRLTVT.

The chain's CDR3 is CASRRVRGKQPQHF. The CDR3 DNA is TGTGCCAGCAGGCGGGTCAGGGGTAAACAGCCCCAGCATTTT. The rearrangement joins TRBV5-8 to TRBJ1-5, with D perhaps matching TRBD1 (6 bases). Per the germline V gene, CDR1 is SGHTS and CDR2 is YDEGEE. V lost 5 bases to trimming and J lost 7 bases, with 16 bases between them. The CDR3 spans 14 residues.

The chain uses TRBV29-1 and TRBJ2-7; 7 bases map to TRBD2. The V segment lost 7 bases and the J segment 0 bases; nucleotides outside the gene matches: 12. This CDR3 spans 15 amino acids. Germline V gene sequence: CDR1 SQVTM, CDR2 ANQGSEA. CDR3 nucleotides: TGCAGCGCCGTGGGGGGGGAATTAAGCTCCTACGAGCAGTACTTC. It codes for CSAVGGELSSYEQYF.

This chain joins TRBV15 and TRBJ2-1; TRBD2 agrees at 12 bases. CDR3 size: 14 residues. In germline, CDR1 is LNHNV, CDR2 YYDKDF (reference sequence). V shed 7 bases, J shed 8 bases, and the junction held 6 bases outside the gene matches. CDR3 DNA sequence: TGTGCCACCACTCTAGCGGGAGGGGGGGATGAGCAGTTCTTC. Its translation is CATTLAGGGDEQFF.

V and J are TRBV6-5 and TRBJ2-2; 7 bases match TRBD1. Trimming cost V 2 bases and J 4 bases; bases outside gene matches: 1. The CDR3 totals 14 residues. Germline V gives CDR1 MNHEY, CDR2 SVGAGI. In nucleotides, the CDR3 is TGTGCCAGCAGTTACCCAGGGGGCACCGGGGAGCTGTTTTTT. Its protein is CASSYPGGTGELFF.